The sequence of this T cell receptor (beta chain) was determined in a study of spatial heterogeneity in lung cancer (dated by TCRdb to about 2019). Concerning the study at large: More beta-chain than alpha-chain transcripts were consistently detected, likely reflecting higher beta-chain transcript abundance. In the raw uncorrected reads, each unique combination of TCR and UMI appeared on average more than ten times. In non-small cell lung cancer, the study made a quantitative comparison of TCR alpha and beta repertoires among multiple tumor regions, matched nontumor lung and blood. The study linked features of the TCR repertoire to counts of nonsynonymous mutations, which were determined by whole-exome sequencing of tumor tissue. At surgery, both alpha and beta chains were TCR-sequenced in some 220 tumor regions, fewer than 85 matched nontumor lung samples and just over 55 PBMC samples.

Libraries were built with 5' RACE. The data were produced on a NextSeq 500. The TCR library protocol attached a unique molecular identifier to each TCR cDNA molecule to allow correction of PCR and sequencing errors. As for the original processing: TCR identification, UMI-based error correction and CDR3 extraction were all carried out with Decombinator tools. Expanded TCRs were defined as those above a frequency of 2 per 1,000, corresponding to the top 1% of the tumor frequency distribution. Rényi diversity was computed with the R vegan package after subsampling each repertoire 100 times to 5,000 TCRs. CDR3 similarity networks were built from amino acid triplet string-kernel similarity, with CDR3s being connected when pairwise similarity was above 0.82. TCRdb reanalyzed the raw reads on its own, using fastp at Q25 for trimming and MiXCR for clone calling, and kept in-frame beta chains. Here each entry gathers all rows of one CDR3 protein and keeps the most common genes and DNA. The V and J calls reflect TCRdb's pipeline rather than the authors' work. A total of tens of thousands of distinct CDR3 sequences appear in this sample, around 13% of them only once. The biggest ten clones account for around 4.6% of the sample.

The time point label here, explained by the study, means: sample taken at primary tumor resection. For TCR sequencing, whole RNA was extracted from tumor and nontumor lung tissue, or from cryopreserved PBMC samples, and no cell sorting was done. The donors were 65 to 85 patients from the lung TRACERx cohort who had early-stage, untreated non-small cell lung cancer. A patient was chosen for TCR sequencing only when enough RNA was available from at least two tumor regions. V is clipped by 5 bases and J by 5 bases, and the sequence between their germline boundaries is 10 bases long. The CDR3, from cysteine to phenylalanine, totals 13 residues. Of all the DNA, just the CDR3 is kept, 39 bases in frame from base 1. This clonotype was recorded a few times. Its binding antigen is unknown. It has no much larger one-base neighbor in the sample; base qualities were not kept. Here is what the overall study found, with its caveats: Ubiquitous expanded tumor TCRs showed up in blood more often at tumor resection than at routine follow-up. Confirming at a functional level the hypothesis that regional TCRs recognize regional mutations was considered to require additional single-cell paired TCR alpha and beta sequencing.

The V gene is TRBV12-3 or TRBV12-4 and the J gene is TRBJ1-5; no D gene call is confident. The sample in question was PBMCs, obtained at surgery. The receptor was derived from a male donor with early-stage non-small cell lung cancer. The encoded CDR3 is CASSALQDQPQHF. The base sequence is TGTGCCAGCAGTGCCCTTCAGGATCAGCCCCAGCATTTT.